This TCR beta chain was identified during a study of shared clonotypes between healthy human individuals. Sequenced by immunoSEQ multiplex PCR; TCRdb stores in-frame clones only, minus some. The sample holds 2 million to 3 million clones, roughly 93% seen once. The sample consisted of naive CD4+ T cells from PBMCs. Stated subset: CD45RA+ positively selected. The sequence was collected from a man younger than 35 in good health. Some clones in this sample may be carry-over from other donors' samples.

The CDR3 nucleotides are TGTGCCAGTTCCCCGACAGGCAGCTACAATGAGCAGTTCTTC. Its protein is CASSPTGSYNEQFF. The chain combines TRBV19 with TRBJ2-1, with TRBD1 as a possible D gene (6 bases). The V gene's germline CDR1 is LNHDA and CDR2 SQIVND (reference sequence). This CDR3 spans 14 amino acids. V was cut by 8 bases and J by 3 bases, with 14 bases left in between.